This TCR beta chain derives from a study of blood T cell repertoires in COVID-19. Overall study: In each case, the material was cDNA or gDNA derived from T cells, B-cell-depleted T cells, or PBMCs.

Trimming cost V 5 bases and J 0 bases, with 15 bases left between them. This CDR3 spans 15 amino acids. The germline V gene encodes CDR1 SQVTM and CDR2 ANQGSEA. This table comes from immunoSEQ multiplex PCR, and its TCRdb copy is limited to in-frame clones, with some not included. This table holds about 87,000 clones, around 87% found once. The rearrangement links TRBV29-1 to TRBJ2-3; D possibly corresponds to TRBD2 (6 bases). The sequenced sample consisted of peripheral blood. The sequence was collected from a man in his forties with acute or convalescent COVID-19. This chain's CDR3 is CSVKSPGGSTDTQYF. The CDR3 bases are TGCAGCGTTAAATCTCCCGGGGGAAGCACAGATACGCAGTATTTT.